This T cell receptor (beta chain) was identified during a study of post-analysis software for immune sequencing data. Study-level information: Courses of disease covered relapsing-remitting, secondary progressive and progressive-relapsing multiple sclerosis. Study-wide results and limits: Roughly five TRBV segments, including TRBV5-6, TRBV5-1 and TRBV20-1, were more frequent in patients than controls. Pronounced co-clustering by F measure was evident among identically batched samples. Comparison with controls showed significantly lower normalized Chao1 diversity in multiple sclerosis patients.

The CDR3 spans 15 residues. Germline loops: CDR1 MDHEN, CDR2 SYDVKM. The library was made from cDNA and included unique molecular identifiers. cDNA molecules numbering 400,000 to 550,000 came from roughly 1.1 to 9.2 million T cells. One entry per CDR3 protein results from TCRdb running MiXCR on the PCR reads. The sample includes about 210,000 distinct CDR3 sequences, roughly 28% of them seen just once. In regard to this clonotype: Its antigen is still unknown. One end of the junction fails to match germline, which may point to a read error.

The rearrangement links TRBV28 to TRBJ2-4, with 15 positions matching TRBD2. The J call may be wrong; the DNA end is better matched by TRBJ2-7. The specimen was blood. The receptor was derived from a girl aged 2-17 years with multiple sclerosis. The CDR3 sequence is CTSRRTSGRAAEQYF. DNA for the CDR3: TGTACCAGCAGGCGGACTAGCGGGAGGGCCGCCGAGCAGTACTTC.